The following is a T cell receptor (beta chain) sequence with its context. The data were taken from a study of blood T cell repertoires in COVID-19. Here immunoSEQ multiplex PCR was the method, and the copy in TCRdb shows in-frame clones only, minus some. The sample has roughly 390,000 clones, 80% to 90% seen once. Per the germline V gene, CDR1 is SEHNR and CDR2 is FQNEAQ (reference sequence). V trimming: 0 bases; J trimming: 5 bases; junction bases outside the gene matches: 6. This CDR3 contains 17 residues. The sample taken for sequencing was peripheral blood. The receptor comes from a woman younger than 45 with COVID-19, enrolled during active disease. The genes are TRBV7-9 and TRBJ2-5; TRBD2 aligns across 13 bases. The CDR3 here is CASSLARTSGSGETQYF. In nucleotides, the CDR3 is TGTGCCAGCAGCTTAGCCAGGACTAGCGGGAGCGGGGAGACCCAGTACTTC.